Each of the 21 T cell receptor beta chains below was sequenced from the same sample in a study of molecular identifiers for immune sequencing clone quantification. One entry per CDR3 protein, called by TCRdb with MiXCR from the PCR reads. The data contain approximately 320,000 distinct CDR3 sequences, 24% of them singletons. The specimen was naive CD8+ T cells from blood, with Jurkat cell RNA spiked in. Documented subset: FACS-sorted CD8+CD4-CCR7+CD45RA+ naive T cells. The source is a human donor in good health. Some libraries in this study had Jurkat cell RNA spiked in.

The table lists this clonotype with a few counts. The V and J genes are TRBV6-5 and TRBJ1-4; no clear D gene. CDR3 length equals 16 residues. Trimming removed 2 bases at V and 7 bases at J, with 17 bases between. Germline lookup yields CDR1 MNHEY and CDR2 SVGAGI. In nucleotides, the CDR3 is TGTGCCAGCAGTTACGAGAGGCGGGCTTCTCCTGAAAAACTGTTTTTT. Translation gives CASSYERRASPEKLFF.

Turning to this clonotype: A much larger clone sits a single nucleotide away, making a read error possible. The chain links TRBV6-2 or TRBV6-3 to TRBJ2-7; TRBD2 is a possible D gene (5 bases). The germline V and J ends were trimmed by 5 bases and 3 bases, with 11 bases remaining between them. This CDR3 contains 13 residues. CDR1 and CDR2 from the germline V gene are MNHEY and SVGEGT. This CDR3 is CASSHGDFYEQYF. The CDR3 DNA reads as TGTGCCAGCAGTCACGGGGATTTCTACGAGCAGTACTTC.

This clonotype appeared many times. The chain is built from TRBV13 and TRBJ1-5; D is undetermined. V was shortened by 0 bases and J by 0 bases, with 3 bases between the two germline ends. Germline lookup yields CDR1 PRHDT and CDR2 FYEKMQ (reference sequence). The CDR3 totals 14 residues. The CDR3: CASSLGDSNQPQHF. The CDR3 region has the DNA TGTGCCAGCAGCTTAGGCGATAGCAATCAGCCCCAGCATTTT. The full variable domain, completed using reference TRBV13 and TRBJ1-5, is AAGVIQSPRHLIKEKRETATLKCYPIPRHDTVYWYQQGPGQDPQFLISFYEKMQSDKGSIPDRFSAQQFSDYHSELNMSSLELGDSALYFCASSLGDSNQPQHFGDGTRLSIL.

In its sample, this clonotype was seen a few times. V usage is TRBV28 and J usage is TRBJ2-6; TRBD1 aligns across 12 bases. Germline-derived CDR1 and CDR2 are MDHEN and SYDVKM. The junction had 7 bases not matched to a gene; V was cut back by 3 bases and J by 4 bases. This CDR3 region has 18 residues. For the CDR3, the DNA is TGTGCCAGCAGTTTCCAGGGACAGGGGGCAACAGGGGCCAACGTCCTGACTTTC. Its translation is CASSFQGQGATGANVLTF.

As concerns this clonotype: One end of the junction is discordant with germline, which a read error may explain. V is TRBV5-6 and J is TRBJ2-3; 7 nucleotides agree with TRBD1. Per germline, CDR1 SGHDT and CDR2 YYEEEE. The CDR3 has 12 amino acids. This CDR3 is CASRQGTDPQYF. The DNA for the CDR3 is TGTGCCAGCAGACAGGGGACAGATCCGCAGTATTTT.

This clonotype has a count of ten or more. The chain employs TRBV14 and TRBJ2-1; 8 bases are shared with TRBD2. This CDR3 has 16 residues. V gave up 4 bases and J gave up 4 bases; unmatched junction bases: 9. The V gene's germline CDR1 is SGHDN and CDR2 FVKESK. In DNA form, the CDR3 reads TGTGCCAGCAGCCCAACCCGGACTAGCTTTTACAATGAGCAGTTCTTC. The encoded protein is CASSPTRTSFYNEQFF.

The sample holds a few counts of this clonotype. This CDR3 reads CASMPGQGLGEQYF. The CDR3 nucleotides are TGTGCCAGCATGCCGGGACAGGGTCTCGGTGAGCAGTACTTC. This chain uses TRBV27 with TRBJ2-7; the match to TRBD1 covers 9 bases. The CDR3 runs to 14 residues. The J segment lost 7 bases and the V segment lost 7 bases, leaving 11 bases of the junction unmatched. Germline CDR1 and CDR2: MNHEY and SMNVEV (reference sequence).

About this clonotype itself: The CDR3 ends on some other residue instead of the conserved phenylalanine or tryptophan, so this is likely a read error. This chain connects TRBV28 to TRBJ2-3; TRBD2 aligns across 8 bases. The CDR3 contains 15 residues. The junction had 6 bases not matched to a gene; V was cut back by 2 bases and J by 5 bases. CDR1 and CDR2 (germline): MDHEN, SYDVKM. The CDR3 DNA follows: TGTGCCAGCAGTTTAAAAAGCGGGAGACTAGATACGCAGTATTTA. It translates to CASSLKSGRLDTQYL.

As concerns this clonotype: A single base separates this from a much larger clone, so it may be a read error. This sequence joins TRBV7-2 and TRBJ2-5, with 10 nucleotides matching TRBD1. V lost 5 bases, J lost 9 bases, and 15 bases stayed unmatched. CDR1 and CDR2 from the germline V gene are SGHTA and FQGNSA. There are 16 residues in the CDR3. CDR3 sequence reads: CASSPLGTGAGKPQYF. In DNA form, the CDR3 reads TGTGCCAGCAGCCCTCTAGGGACAGGGGCAGGGAAGCCCCAGTACTTC.

This clonotype was counted only a few times. The rearrangement links TRBV10-3 to TRBJ2-3; D perhaps matches TRBD1 (5 bases). Between the trimmed V and J ends, which lost 10 bases and 2 bases, there was a span of 16 bases. The germline gives CDR1 ENHRY, CDR2 SYGVKD. The CDR3 extends over 14 amino acids. CDR3 loop: CATSPVQDTDTQYF. CDR3 in DNA: TGTGCCACCAGCCCTGTACAGGACACAGATACGCAGTATTTT.

The chain is built from TRBV6-1 and TRBJ2-1; D uncertain. Germline V lookup: CDR1 MNHNS, CDR2 SASEGT. Trimming removed 3 bases from V and 0 bases from J, with 9 bases in between. The CDR3 length is 15 residues. CDR3 bases: TGTGCCAGCAGTGAGCTACTCCGCTCCTACAATGAGCAGTTCTTC. It specifies CASSELLRSYNEQFF.

This clonotype was detected only once. An end of the junction differs from the germline gene, which may be a read error. The V gene is TRBV6-5, the J gene TRBJ1-1; D remains ambiguous. The CDR3 consists of 13 residues. The germline CDR1 and CDR2 sequences are MNHEY and SVGAGI. The CDR3 sequence is CASSPLPNTAAFF. CDR3 bases: TGTGCCAGCAGTCCCTTACCGAACACTGCAGCTTTCTTT.

This clonotype was counted at least ten times. The CDR3 region has the DNA TGTGCCAGCAGCCGCGGGGTTAACACTGAAGCTTTCTTT. Residues: CASSRGVNTEAFF. The chain has TRBV7-6 and TRBJ1-1; D is unresolved. Germline V gene lookup returns CDR1 SGHVS and CDR2 FNYEAQ. This CDR3 region has 13 residues. The V end was cut by 5 bases, the J end by 2 bases, with 9 bases between. Together with reference TRBV7-6 and TRBJ1-1, the CDR3 gives the full variable domain: GAGVSQSPRYKVTKRGQDVALRCDPISGHVSLYWYRQALGQGPEFLTYFNYEAQQDKSGLPNDRFSAERPEGSISTLTIQRTEQRDSAMYRCASSRGVNTEAFFGQGTRLTVV.

Details on this clonotype: This clone may be a read error of a much larger clone one base away. V and J are TRBV6-2 or TRBV6-3 and TRBJ1-5, with unresolved D. CDR3 length equals 12 residues. V gave up 8 bases and J gave up 4 bases, with 9 bases separating them. The germline V gene has CDR1 MNHEY and CDR2 SVGEGT. CDR3 coding DNA: TGTGCCAGCGGTCCCAAAAATCAGCCCCAGCATTTT. Translated, it gives CASGPKNQPQHF.

This clonotype was picked up a small number of times. The chain joins TRBV27 to TRBJ2-3; D remains ambiguous. CDR1 MNHEY and CDR2 SMNVEV come from the germline V gene (reference sequence). The CDR3 sequence is 12 residues long. Trimming removed 4 bases from V and 10 bases from J, with 12 bases in between. Written as DNA, the CDR3 is TGTGCCAGCAGTTCTGGACCAACCCCGCAGTATTTT. Its translation: CASSSGPTPQYF.

This clonotype showed up just a few times. The J gene is TRBJ1-1, the V gene TRBV4-1, with TRBD1 identical over 7 bases. After removal of 2 bases from V and 4 bases from J, the junction contained 7 bases not matched to a gene. The CDR3 runs to 15 residues. CDR1 MGHRA and CDR2 YSYEKL come from the germline V gene. The CDR3 nucleotides are TGCGCCAGCAGCCAAACCCATCAGGGGGGCACTGAAGCTTTCTTT. It specifies CASSQTHQGGTEAFF.

This clonotype was detected ten times or more. The chain has TRBV2 and TRBJ2-6; 7 bases match TRBD1. Losses at the gene ends were 10 bases for V and 3 bases for J; bases not matched to a gene: 3. The germline V gene encodes CDR1 SNHLY and CDR2 FYNNEI. The CDR3 is made up of 13 amino acids. The chain's CDR3 is CATTGVGANVLTF. The DNA for the CDR3 is TGTGCCACCACAGGGGTTGGGGCCAACGTCCTGACTTTC.

This sequence joins TRBV4-1 and TRBJ1-1, with D possibly matching TRBD1 (6 bases). The CDR3 is 16 amino acids. Per the germline V gene, CDR1 is MGHRA and CDR2 is YSYEKL. V was trimmed by 2 bases and J by 2 bases, leaving 15 bases between them. The CDR3 is CASSQLVQGLNTEAFF. CDR3 nucleotides: TGCGCCAGCAGCCAACTGGTACAGGGCTTAAACACTGAAGCTTTCTTT.

Many counts were recorded for this clonotype. The genes are TRBV25-1 and TRBJ2-5, with D tentatively TRBD2 (6 bases). This CDR3 comprises 14 residues. In germline, CDR1 is MGHDK, CDR2 SYGVNS. The V gene lost 0 bases and the J gene lost 4 bases, with 9 bases spanning the gap. The CDR3 DNA reads as TGTGCCAGCAGTGAATATTCGGGGGTAGAGACCCAGTACTTC. Translated, it gives CASSEYSGVETQYF.

This clonotype was recorded at least ten times. The chain is built from TRBV7-9 and TRBJ2-7; the match to TRBD1 covers 7 bases. Losses at the gene ends were 5 bases for V and 2 bases for J; bases not matched to a gene: 9. The CDR3 has 15 residues. The germline gives CDR1 SEHNR, CDR2 FQNEAQ (reference sequence). The chain's CDR3 is CASSQGVGQAYEQYF. DNA for the CDR3: TGTGCCAGCAGCCAAGGGGTAGGACAGGCCTACGAGCAGTACTTC.

At least ten counts were recorded for this clonotype. The chain employs TRBV12-3 or TRBV12-4 and TRBJ2-2; no definite D call. The ends were cut back, 3 bases at V and 10 bases at J, with 9 bases in the middle. The CDR3 is 12 residues long. This chain's CDR3 is CASSFVPTELFF. As DNA, the CDR3 is TGTGCCAGCAGTTTTGTACCGACGGAGCTGTTTTTT.